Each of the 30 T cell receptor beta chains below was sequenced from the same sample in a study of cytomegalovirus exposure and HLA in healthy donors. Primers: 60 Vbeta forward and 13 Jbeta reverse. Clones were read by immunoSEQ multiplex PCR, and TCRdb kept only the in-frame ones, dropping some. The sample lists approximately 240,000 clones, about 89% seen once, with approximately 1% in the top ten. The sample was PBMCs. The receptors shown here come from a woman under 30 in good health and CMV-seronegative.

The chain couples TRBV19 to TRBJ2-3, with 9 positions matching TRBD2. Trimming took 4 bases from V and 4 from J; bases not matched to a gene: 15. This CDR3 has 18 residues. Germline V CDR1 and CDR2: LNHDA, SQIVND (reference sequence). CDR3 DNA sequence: TGTGCCAGTAGTAAGGGCTTGGCGGGGGGGGTTCTCGCAGATACGCAGTATTTT. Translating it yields CASSKGLAGGVLADTQYF.

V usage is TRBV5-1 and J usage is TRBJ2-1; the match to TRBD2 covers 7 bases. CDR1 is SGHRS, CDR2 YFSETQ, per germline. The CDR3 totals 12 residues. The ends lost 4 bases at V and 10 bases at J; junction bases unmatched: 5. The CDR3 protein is CASSPSGWEQFF. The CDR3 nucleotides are TGCGCCAGCAGCCCTAGCGGCTGGGAGCAGTTCTTC.

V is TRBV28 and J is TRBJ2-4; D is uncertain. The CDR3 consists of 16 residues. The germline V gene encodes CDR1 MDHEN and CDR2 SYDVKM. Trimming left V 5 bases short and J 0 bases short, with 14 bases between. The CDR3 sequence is CASSPRRALAKNIQYF. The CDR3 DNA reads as TGTGCCAGCAGTCCCCGTAGAGCTTTAGCCAAAAACATTCAGTACTTC.

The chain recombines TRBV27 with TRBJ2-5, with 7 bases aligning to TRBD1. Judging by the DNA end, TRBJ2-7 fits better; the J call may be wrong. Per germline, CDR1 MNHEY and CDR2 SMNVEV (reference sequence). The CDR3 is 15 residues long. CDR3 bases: TGTGCCAGCAGTTTTTGGGACAGAAGTGGTAACGAGCAGTACTTC. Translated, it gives CASSFWDRSGNEQYF.

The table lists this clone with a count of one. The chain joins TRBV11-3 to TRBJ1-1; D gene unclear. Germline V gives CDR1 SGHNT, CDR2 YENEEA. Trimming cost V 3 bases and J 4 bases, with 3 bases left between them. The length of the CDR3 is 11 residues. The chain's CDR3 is CASSFGTEAFF. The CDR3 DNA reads TGTGCCAGCAGCTTCGGCACTGAAGCTTTCTTT.

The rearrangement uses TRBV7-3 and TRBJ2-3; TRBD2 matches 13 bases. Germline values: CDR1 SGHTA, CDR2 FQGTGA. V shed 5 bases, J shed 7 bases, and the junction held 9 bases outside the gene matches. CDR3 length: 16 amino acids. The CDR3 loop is CASSLLAGGHTNTQYF. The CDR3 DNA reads TGTGCCAGCAGCCTACTAGCGGGAGGGCATACTAATACGCAGTATTTT.

The CDR3 sequence: CAIKATQGAKAEQFF. CDR3 DNA sequence: TGTGCCATCAAAGCCACACAGGGGGCGAAGGCTGAGCAGTTCTTC. The rearrangement uses TRBV10-3 and TRBJ2-1; 9 bases agree with TRBD1. The germline V gene encodes CDR1 ENHRY and CDR2 SYGVKD. Trimming cost V 7 bases and J 9 bases; bases outside gene matches: 13. The CDR3 sequence is 15 residues long.

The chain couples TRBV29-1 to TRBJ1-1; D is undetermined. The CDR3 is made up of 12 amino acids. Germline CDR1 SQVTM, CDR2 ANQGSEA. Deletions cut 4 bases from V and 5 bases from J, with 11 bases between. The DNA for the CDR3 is TGCAGCGTTGGAGTGGACTTTACTGAAGCTTTCTTT. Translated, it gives CSVGVDFTEAFF.

The CDR3 region has the DNA TGTGCCAGTAGTCTCGGGGCTGAAGCTTTCTTT. Protein: CASSLGAEAFF. V usage is TRBV19 and J usage is TRBJ1-1; D remains unclear. V shed 5 bases and J shed 6 bases, with 7 bases lying between them. Germline lookup yields CDR1 LNHDA and CDR2 SQIVND (reference sequence). This CDR3 region has 11 residues.

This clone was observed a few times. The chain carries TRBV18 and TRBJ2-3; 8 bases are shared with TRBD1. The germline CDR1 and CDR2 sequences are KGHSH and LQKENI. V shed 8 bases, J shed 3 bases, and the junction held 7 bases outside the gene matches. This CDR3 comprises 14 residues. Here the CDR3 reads CASNTGGRTDTQYF. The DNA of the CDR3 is TGTGCCAGCAATACAGGGGGACGAACAGATACGCAGTATTTT.

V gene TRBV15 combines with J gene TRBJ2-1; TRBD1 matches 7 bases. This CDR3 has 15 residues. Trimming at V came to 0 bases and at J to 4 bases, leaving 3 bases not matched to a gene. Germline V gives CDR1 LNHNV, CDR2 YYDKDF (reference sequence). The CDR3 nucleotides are TGTGCCACCAGCAGAGACCCGGGACAGTACAATGAGCAGTTCTTC. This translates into CATSRDPGQYNEQFF. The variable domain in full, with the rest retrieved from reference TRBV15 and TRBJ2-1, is DAMVIQNPRYQVTQFGKPVTLSCSQTLNHNVMYWYQQKSSQAPKLLFHYYDKDFNNEADTPDNFQSRRPNTSFCFLDIRSPGLGDTAMYLCATSRDPGQYNEQFFGPGTRLTVL.

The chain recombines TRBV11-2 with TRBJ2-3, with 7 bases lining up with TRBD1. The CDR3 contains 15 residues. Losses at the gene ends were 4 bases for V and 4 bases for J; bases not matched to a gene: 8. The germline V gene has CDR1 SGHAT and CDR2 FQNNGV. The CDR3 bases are TGTGCCAGCAGCTGGAACAGGGGCGGCGCAGATACGCAGTATTTT. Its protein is CASSWNRGGADTQYF.

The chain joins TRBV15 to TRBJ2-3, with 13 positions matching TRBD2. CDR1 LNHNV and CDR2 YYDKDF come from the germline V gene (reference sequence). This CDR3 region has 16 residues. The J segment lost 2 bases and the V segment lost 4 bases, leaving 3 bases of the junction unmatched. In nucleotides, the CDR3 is TGTGCCACCAGCAAACTAGCGGGAGGGGACACAGATACGCAGTATTTT. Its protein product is CATSKLAGGDTDTQYF.

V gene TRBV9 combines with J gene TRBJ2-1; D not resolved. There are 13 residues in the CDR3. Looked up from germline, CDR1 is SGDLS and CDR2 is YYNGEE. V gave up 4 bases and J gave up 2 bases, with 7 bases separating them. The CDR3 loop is CASSLSAYNEQFF. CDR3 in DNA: TGTGCCAGCAGCCTCAGTGCCTACAATGAGCAGTTCTTC.

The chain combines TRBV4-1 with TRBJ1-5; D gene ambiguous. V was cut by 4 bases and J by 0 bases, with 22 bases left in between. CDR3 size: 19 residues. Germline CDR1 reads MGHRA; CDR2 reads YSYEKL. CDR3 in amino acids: CASSPVLAGTVPSNQPQHF. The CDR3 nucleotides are TGCGCCAGCAGCCCCGTACTGGCAGGCACAGTCCCTAGCAATCAGCCCCAGCATTTT.

CDR3 bases: TGTGCCATCAGGGACCGGGACAGGTCCAATGAGCAGTTCTTC. This codes for CAIRDRDRSNEQFF. The rearrangement links TRBV10-3 to TRBJ2-1; TRBD1 aligns across 8 bases. The CDR3 contains 14 residues. Unmatched junction bases numbered 7, after V lost 6 bases and J lost 6 bases. CDR1 and CDR2 (germline): ENHRY, SYGVKD.

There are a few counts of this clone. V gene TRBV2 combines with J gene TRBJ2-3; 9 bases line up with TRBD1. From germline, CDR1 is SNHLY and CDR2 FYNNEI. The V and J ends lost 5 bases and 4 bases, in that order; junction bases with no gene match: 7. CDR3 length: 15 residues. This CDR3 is CASSLDRGAADTQYF. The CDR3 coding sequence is TGTGCCAGCAGTCTGGACAGGGGAGCGGCAGATACGCAGTATTTT.

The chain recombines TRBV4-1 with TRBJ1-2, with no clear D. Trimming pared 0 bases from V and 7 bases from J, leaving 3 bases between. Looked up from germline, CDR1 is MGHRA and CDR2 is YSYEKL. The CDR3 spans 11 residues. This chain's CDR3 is CASSQDGGYTF. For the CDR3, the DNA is TGCGCCAGCAGCCAAGACGGTGGCTACACCTTC.

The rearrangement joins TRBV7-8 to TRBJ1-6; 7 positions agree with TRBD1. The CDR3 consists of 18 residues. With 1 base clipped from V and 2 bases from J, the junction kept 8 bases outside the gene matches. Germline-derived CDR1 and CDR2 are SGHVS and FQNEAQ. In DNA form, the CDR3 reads TGTGCCAGCAGCTTAGTATTCCGGGACAGAGCCTATAATTCACCCCTCCACTTT. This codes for CASSLVFRDRAYNSPLHF.

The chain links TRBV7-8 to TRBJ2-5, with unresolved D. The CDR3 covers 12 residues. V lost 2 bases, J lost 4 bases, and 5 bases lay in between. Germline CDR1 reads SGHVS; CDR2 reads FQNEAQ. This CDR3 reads CASSLPSETQYF. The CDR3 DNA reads TGTGCCAGCAGCTTACCCTCAGAGACCCAGTACTTC.

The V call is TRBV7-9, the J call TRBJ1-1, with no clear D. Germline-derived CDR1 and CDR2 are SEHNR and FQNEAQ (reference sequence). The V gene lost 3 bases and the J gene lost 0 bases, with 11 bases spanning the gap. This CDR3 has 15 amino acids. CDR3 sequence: CASSFIQILNTEAFF. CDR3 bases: TGTGCCAGCAGCTTTATACAAATCCTGAACACTGAAGCTTTCTTT.

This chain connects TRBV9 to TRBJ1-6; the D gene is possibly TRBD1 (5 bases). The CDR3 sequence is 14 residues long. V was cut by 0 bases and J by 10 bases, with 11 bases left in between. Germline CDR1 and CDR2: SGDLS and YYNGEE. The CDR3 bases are TGTGCCAGCAGCGTAGGGTCCCCAGGGTCACCCCTCCACTTT. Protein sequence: CASSVGSPGSPLHF.

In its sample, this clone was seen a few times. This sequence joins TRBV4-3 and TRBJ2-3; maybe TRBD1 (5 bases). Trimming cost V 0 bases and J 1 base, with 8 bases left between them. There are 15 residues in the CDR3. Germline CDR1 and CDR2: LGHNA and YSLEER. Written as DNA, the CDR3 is TGCGCCAGCAGCCAAGATTTGGGGCGCACAGATACGCAGTATTTT. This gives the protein CASSQDLGRTDTQYF.

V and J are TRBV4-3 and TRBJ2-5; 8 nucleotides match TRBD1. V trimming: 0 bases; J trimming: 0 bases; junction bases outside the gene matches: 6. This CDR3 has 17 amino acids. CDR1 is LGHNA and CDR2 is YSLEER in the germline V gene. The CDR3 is CASSQDWGTGDQETQYF. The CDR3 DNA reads TGCGCCAGCAGCCAAGATTGGGGGACAGGCGACCAAGAGACCCAGTACTTC.

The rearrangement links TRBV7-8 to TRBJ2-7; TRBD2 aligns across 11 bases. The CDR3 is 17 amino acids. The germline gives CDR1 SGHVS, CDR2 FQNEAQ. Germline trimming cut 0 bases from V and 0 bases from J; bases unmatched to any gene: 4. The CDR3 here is CASSLAGLAGGSYEQYF. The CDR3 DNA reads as TGTGCCAGCAGCTTAGCGGGCCTAGCGGGGGGCTCCTACGAGCAGTACTTC.

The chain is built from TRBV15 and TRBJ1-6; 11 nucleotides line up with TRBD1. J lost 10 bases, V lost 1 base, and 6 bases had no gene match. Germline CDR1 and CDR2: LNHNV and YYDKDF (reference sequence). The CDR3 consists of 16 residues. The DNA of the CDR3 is TGTGCCACCAGCAGAGTCGCGGGACAGGGGGAATCACCCCTCCACTTT. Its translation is CATSRVAGQGESPLHF.

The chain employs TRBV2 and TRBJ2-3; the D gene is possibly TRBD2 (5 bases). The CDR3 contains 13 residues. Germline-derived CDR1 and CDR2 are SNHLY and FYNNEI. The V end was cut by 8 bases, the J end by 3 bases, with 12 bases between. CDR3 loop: CASERRRTDTQYF. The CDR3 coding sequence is TGTGCCAGCGAGAGGAGGAGGACAGATACGCAGTATTTT. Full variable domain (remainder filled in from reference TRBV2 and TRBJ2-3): EPEVTQTPSHQVTQMGQEVILRCVPISNHLYFYWYRQILGQKVEFLVSFYNNEISEKSEIFDDQFSVERPDGSNFTLKIRSTKLEDSAMYFCASERRRTDTQYFGPGTRLTVL.

CDR3: CASSVGQDYNEQFF. The CDR3 coding sequence is TGTGCCAGCAGTGTAGGACAGGACTACAATGAGCAGTTCTTC. V is TRBV25-1 and J is TRBJ2-1; 7 bases fit TRBD1. The V and J ends lost 4 bases and 3 bases, in that order; junction bases with no gene match: 3. This CDR3 spans 14 amino acids. The germline CDR1 and CDR2 sequences are MGHDK and SYGVNS.

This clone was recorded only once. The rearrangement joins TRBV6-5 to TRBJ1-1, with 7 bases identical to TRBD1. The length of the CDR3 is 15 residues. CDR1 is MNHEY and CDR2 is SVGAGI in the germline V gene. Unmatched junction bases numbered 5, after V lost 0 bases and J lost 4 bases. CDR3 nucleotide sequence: TGTGCCAGCAGTTACTCGAGAGGGGGCTCCACTGAAGCTTTCTTT. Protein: CASSYSRGGSTEAFF.

CDR3 DNA: TGTGCCAGCAGCCAAGATCTAAACTCCTATAATTCACCCCTCCACTTT. The encoded protein is CASSQDLNSYNSPLHF. The chain links TRBV4-2 to TRBJ1-6, with D unresolved. The CDR3 sequence is 16 residues long. Germline V gives CDR1 LGHNA, CDR2 YNFKEQ. V lost 0 bases and J lost 0, with 6 bases in between.